This record looks at one TCR beta chain sequence and its context. Its target is unknown. Sequenced by immunoSEQ multiplex PCR; TCRdb stores in-frame clones only, minus some. The sample consists of 73,000 or so clones, 75% to 85% of them appearing once. CDR1 is MNHNS and CDR2 is SASEGT in the germline V gene. The CDR3 length is 16 residues. Trimming removed 2 bases from V and 4 bases from J; junction bases left unmatched: 10. These data belong to a study of OX40 agonist ivuxolimab in advanced cancers. Study-wide findings and caveats: Near-lowest levels of clonal expansion characterized partial responders at 0.1-3.0 mg/kg. At 0.1 to 3.0 mg/kg and by week 6, CD4+ and CD8+ T cells in the blood had expanded clonally.

The TCR was taken from an adult with an advanced solid tumor such as melanoma, head and neck, liver or kidney cancer. The sample in question was CD4+ or CD8+ T cells sorted from blood, obtained in a trial of the OX40 agonist ivuxolimab. This chain links TRBV6-1 with TRBJ2-7, with TRBD2 matching 8 bases. The CDR3 reads CASSELNSGVFYEQYF. CDR3 coding DNA: TGTGCCAGCAGTGAACTAAATAGCGGGGTTTTTTACGAGCAGTACTTC.